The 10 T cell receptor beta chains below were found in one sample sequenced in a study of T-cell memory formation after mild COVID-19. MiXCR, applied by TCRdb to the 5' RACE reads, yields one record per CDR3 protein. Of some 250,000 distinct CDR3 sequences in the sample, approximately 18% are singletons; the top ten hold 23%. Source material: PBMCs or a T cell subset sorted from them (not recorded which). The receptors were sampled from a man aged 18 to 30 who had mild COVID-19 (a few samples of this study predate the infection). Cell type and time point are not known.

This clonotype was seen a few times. This chain's CDR3 is CASSPRRDGSYEQYF. CDR3 sequence (DNA): TGCGCCAGCAGCCCACGCCGGGACGGTTCCTACGAGCAGTACTTC. The V call is TRBV4-1, the J call TRBJ2-7; either TRBD1 or TRBD2 may fit D (5 bases each). Per germline, CDR1 MGHRA and CDR2 YSYEKL. V was shortened by 4 bases and J by 1 base, with 14 bases between the two germline ends. This CDR3 region has 15 residues.

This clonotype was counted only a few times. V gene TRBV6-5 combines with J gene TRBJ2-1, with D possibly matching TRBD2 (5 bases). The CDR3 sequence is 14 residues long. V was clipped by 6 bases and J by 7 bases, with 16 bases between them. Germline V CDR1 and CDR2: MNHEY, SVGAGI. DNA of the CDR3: TGTGCCAGCAGCCCCTGGAGGCGGATTAATGAGCAGTTCTTC. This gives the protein CASSPWRRINEQFF.

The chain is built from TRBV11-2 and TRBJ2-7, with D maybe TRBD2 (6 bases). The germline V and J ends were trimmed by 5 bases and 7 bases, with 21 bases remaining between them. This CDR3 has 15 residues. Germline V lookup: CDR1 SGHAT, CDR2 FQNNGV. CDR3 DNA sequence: TGTGCCAGCAGCCTAAGCCCAGGACTACGTGGTGAGCAGTACGTC. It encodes CASSLSPGLRGEQYV.

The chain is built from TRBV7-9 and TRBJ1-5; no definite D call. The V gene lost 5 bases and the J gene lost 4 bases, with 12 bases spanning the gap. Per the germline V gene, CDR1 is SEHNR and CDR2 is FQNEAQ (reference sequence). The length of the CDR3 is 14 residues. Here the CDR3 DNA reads TGTGCCAGCAGCCACAACGGTATGAATCAGCCCCAGCATTTT. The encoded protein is CASSHNGMNQPQHF.

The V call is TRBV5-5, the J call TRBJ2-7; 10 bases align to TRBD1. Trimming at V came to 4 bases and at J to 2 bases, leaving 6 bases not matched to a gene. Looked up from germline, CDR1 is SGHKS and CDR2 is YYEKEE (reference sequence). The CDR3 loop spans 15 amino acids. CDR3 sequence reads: CASSPDRGSAYEQYV. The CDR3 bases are TGTGCCAGCAGCCCGGACAGGGGGAGCGCCTACGAGCAGTACGTC.

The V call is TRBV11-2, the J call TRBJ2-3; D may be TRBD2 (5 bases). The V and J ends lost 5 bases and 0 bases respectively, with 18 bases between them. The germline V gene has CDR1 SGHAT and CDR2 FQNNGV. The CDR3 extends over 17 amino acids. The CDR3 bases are TGTGCCAGCAGCCTCCCCCTGGCGGGCCGAAGCACAGATACGCAGTATTTT. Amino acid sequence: CASSLPLAGRSTDTQYF.

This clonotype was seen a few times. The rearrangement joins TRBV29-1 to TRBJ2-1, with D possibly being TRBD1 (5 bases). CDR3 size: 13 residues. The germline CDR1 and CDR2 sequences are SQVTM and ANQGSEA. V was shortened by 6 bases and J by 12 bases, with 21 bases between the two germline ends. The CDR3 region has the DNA TGCAGCGTCGCTCCGCAGTCAGGGCCCCGGCAGTTCTTC. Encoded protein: CSVAPQSGPRQFF.

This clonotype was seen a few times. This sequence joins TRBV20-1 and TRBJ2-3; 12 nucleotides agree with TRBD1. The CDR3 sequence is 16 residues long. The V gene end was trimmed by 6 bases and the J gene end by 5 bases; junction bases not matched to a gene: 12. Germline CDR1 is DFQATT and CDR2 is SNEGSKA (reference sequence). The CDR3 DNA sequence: TGCAGTGCCCGTAGATTGGGACAGGGGGCGGTAGATACGCAGTATTTT. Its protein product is CSARRLGQGAVDTQYF.

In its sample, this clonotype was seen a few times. CDR3 nucleotides: TGTGCCAGCAGCTTATTACCGGCCCCGAACACTGAAGCTTTCTTT. The encoded protein is CASSLLPAPNTEAFF. This chain connects TRBV7-3 to TRBJ1-1, with D uncertain. Germline V gives CDR1 SGHTA, CDR2 FQGTGA. The CDR3 consists of 15 residues. The V gene lost 2 bases and the J gene lost 1 base, with 11 bases spanning the gap.

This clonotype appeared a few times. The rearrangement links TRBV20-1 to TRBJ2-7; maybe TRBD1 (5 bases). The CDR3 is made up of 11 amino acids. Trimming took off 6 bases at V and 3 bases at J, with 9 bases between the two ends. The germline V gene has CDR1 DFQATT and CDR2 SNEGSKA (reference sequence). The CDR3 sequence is CSATAIYEQYF. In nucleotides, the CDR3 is TGCAGTGCGACAGCTATCTACGAGCAGTACTTC.